The 7 T cell receptor beta chains in this list originate from one sample, sequenced in a study of shared clonotypes between healthy human individuals. Clones were read by immunoSEQ multiplex PCR, and TCRdb kept only the in-frame ones, dropping some. Of 1.6 million or so clones listed, 95% to 97% are singletons. Source material: naive CD4+ T cells sorted from blood. Subset described: CD45RA+ positively selected. Receptor source: a man in his thirties or forties in good health.

This chain links TRBV20-1 with TRBJ1-4; no firm D call. Germline V lookup: CDR1 DFQATT, CDR2 SNEGSKA (reference sequence). Trimming pared 5 bases from V and 10 bases from J, leaving 8 bases between. The CDR3 sequence is 10 residues long. CDR3 amino acids: CSALYGKLFF. The CDR3 DNA reads TGCAGTGCTTTATACGGAAAACTGTTTTTT.

This chain joins TRBV27 and TRBJ2-7; 7 bases are a match to TRBD2. There are 16 residues in the CDR3. The ends lost 4 bases at V and 4 bases at J; junction bases unmatched: 13. Germline V gene sequence: CDR1 MNHEY, CDR2 SMNVEV (reference sequence). The CDR3 loop reads CASSSGRELVIYEQYF. The CDR3 bases are TGTGCCAGCAGTTCGGGGCGGGAGTTAGTAATTTACGAGCAGTACTTC.

This chain links TRBV2 with TRBJ2-1, with 11 positions matching TRBD2. V shed 5 bases, J shed 6 bases, and the junction held 6 bases outside the gene matches. The CDR3 loop spans 15 amino acids. CDR1 is SNHLY and CDR2 is FYNNEI in the germline V gene. The CDR3, as DNA: TGTGCCAGCAGTTATAGCGGGAGGGCGTCCAATGAGCAGTTCTTC. Encoded protein: CASSYSGRASNEQFF.

The gene calls are TRBV13 and TRBJ2-5; a weak D match, TRBD1 (5 bases). Trimming pared 8 bases from V and 1 base from J, leaving 11 bases between. This CDR3 is 13 amino acids long. CDR1 is PRHDT, CDR2 FYEKMQ, per germline (reference sequence). The CDR3 DNA reads TGTGCCAGCCTCAGGGTGGGCCAAGAGACCCAGTACTTC. The encoded protein is CASLRVGQETQYF.

J is TRBJ2-1 and V is TRBV7-7; TRBD2 matches at 8 bases. Trimming removed 5 bases from V and 8 bases from J; junction bases left unmatched: 11. CDR3 size: 15 residues. The germline V gene has CDR1 SSHAT and CDR2 FNYEAQ (reference sequence). This CDR3 reads CASSPGLGDLDEQFF. In DNA, the CDR3 is TGTGCCAGCAGCCCGGGACTAGGGGATTTGGATGAGCAGTTCTTC. Full variable domain (missing parts from reference TRBV7-7 and TRBJ2-1): GAGVSQSPRYKVTKRGQDVTLRCDPISSHATLYWYQQALGQGPEFLTYFNYEAQPDKSGLPSDRFSAERPEGSISTLTIQRTEQRDSAMYRCASSPGLGDLDEQFFGPGTRLTVL.

V usage is TRBV19 and J usage is TRBJ2-1; tentative D call: TRBD2 (6 bases). The length of the CDR3 is 14 residues. V lost 6 bases, J lost 3 bases, and 12 bases lay in between. CDR1 is LNHDA, CDR2 SQIVND, per germline (reference sequence). In DNA, the CDR3 is TGTGCCAGTAGCCTGGCGGGGCTCTACAATGAGCAGTTCTTC. This sequence encodes CASSLAGLYNEQFF. The full variable domain, its missing parts supplied by reference TRBV19 and TRBJ2-1, is DGGITQSPKYLFRKEGQNVTLSCEQNLNHDAMYWYRQDPGQGLRLIYYSQIVNDFQKGDIAEGYSVSREKKESFPLTVTSAQKNPTAFYLCASSLAGLYNEQFFGPGTRLTVL.

This chain links TRBV5-1 with TRBJ2-6, with D tentatively TRBD1 (6 bases). The germline V gene encodes CDR1 SGHRS and CDR2 YFSETQ. The V end was cut by 2 bases, the J end by 5 bases, with 20 bases between. The CDR3 sequence is 18 residues long. Here the CDR3 DNA reads TGCGCCAGCAGCTTATCCGGGACACGCCAAGACAGGGCCAACGTCCTGACTTTC. Its translation is CASSLSGTRQDRANVLTF.